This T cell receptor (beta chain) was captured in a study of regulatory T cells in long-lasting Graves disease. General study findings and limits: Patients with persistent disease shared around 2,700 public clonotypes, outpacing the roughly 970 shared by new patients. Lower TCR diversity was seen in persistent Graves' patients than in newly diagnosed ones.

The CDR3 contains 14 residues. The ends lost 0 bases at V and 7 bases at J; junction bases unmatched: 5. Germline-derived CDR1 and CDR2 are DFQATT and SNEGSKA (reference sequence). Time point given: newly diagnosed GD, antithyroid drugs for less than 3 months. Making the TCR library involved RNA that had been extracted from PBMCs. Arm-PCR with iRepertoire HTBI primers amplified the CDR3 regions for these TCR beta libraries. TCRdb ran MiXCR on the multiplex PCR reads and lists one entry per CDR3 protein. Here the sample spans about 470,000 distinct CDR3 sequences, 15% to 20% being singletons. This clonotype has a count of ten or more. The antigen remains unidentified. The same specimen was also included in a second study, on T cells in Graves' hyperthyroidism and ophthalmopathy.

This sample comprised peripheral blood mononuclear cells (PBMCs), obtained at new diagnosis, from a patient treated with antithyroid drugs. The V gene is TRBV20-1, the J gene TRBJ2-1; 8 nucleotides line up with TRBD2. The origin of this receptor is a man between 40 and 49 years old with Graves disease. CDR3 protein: CSARDGRAGNEQFF. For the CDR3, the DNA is TGCAGTGCTAGAGACGGGAGGGCCGGTAATGAGCAGTTCTTC.